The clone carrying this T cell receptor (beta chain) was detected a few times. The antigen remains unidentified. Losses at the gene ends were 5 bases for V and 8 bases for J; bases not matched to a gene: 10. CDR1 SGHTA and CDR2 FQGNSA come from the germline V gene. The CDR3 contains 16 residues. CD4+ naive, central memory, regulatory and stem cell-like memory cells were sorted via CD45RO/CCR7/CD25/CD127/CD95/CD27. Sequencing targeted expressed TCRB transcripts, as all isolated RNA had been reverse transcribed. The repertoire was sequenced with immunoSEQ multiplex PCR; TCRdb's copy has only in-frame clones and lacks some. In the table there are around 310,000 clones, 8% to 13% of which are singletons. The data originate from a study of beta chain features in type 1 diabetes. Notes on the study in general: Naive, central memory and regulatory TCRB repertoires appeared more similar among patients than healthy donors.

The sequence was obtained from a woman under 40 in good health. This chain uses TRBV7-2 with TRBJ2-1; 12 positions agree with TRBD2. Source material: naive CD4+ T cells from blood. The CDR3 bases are TGTGCCAGCAGCCCGTCCCTAGCGGGAGGGCCGCATGAGCAGTTCTTC. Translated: CASSPSLAGGPHEQFF.